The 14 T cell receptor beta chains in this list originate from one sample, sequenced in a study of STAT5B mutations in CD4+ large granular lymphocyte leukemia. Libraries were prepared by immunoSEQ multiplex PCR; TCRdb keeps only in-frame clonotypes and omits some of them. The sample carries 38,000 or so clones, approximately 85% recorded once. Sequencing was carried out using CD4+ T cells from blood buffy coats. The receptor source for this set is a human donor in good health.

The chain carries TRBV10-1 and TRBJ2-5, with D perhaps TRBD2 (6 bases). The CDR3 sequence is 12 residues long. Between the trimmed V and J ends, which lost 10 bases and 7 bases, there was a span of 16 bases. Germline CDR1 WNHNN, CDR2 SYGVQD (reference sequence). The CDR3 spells CATSTSGGTQYF. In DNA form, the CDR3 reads TGCGCCACCTCGACTAGTGGGGGGACCCAGTACTTC.

The CDR3 sequence is CASSESWAGDTYTEAFF. The CDR3 DNA is TGTGCCAGCAGTGAGAGCTGGGCAGGGGACACTTACACTGAAGCTTTCTTT. The chain joins TRBV6-1 to TRBJ1-1, with D tentatively TRBD1 (6 bases). Germline CDR1 reads MNHNS; CDR2 reads SASEGT. The CDR3 is made up of 17 amino acids. V shed 3 bases and J shed 3 bases, with 20 bases lying between them.

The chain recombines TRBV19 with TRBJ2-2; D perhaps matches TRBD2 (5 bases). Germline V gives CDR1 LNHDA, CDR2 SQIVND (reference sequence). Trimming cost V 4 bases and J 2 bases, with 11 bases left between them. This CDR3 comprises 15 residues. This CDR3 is CASSSSSRNTGELFF. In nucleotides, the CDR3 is TGTGCCAGTAGTAGTTCTAGCAGAAACACCGGGGAGCTGTTTTTT.

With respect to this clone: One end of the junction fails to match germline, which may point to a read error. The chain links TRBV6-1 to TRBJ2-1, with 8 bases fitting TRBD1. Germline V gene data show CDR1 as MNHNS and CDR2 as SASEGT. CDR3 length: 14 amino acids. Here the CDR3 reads CASQGQAFYNEQLF. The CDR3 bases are TGTGCCAGCCAGGGACAGGCCTTTTACAATGAGCAGCTCTTC.

CDR3 sequence (DNA): TGTGCCACAGGGCAGGCCTCCCAAGAGACCCAGTACTTC. This codes for CATGQASQETQYF. The chain carries TRBV10-3 and TRBJ2-5, with a tentative D call TRBD1 (5 bases). The germline V gene has CDR1 ENHRY and CDR2 SYGVKD. The CDR3 is made up of 13 amino acids. The V end was cut by 10 bases, the J end by 1 base, with 13 bases between.

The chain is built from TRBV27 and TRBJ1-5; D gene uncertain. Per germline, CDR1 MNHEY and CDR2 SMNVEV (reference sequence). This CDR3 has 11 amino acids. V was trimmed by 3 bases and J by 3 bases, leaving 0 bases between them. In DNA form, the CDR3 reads TGTGCCAGCAGTTTCAATCAGCCCCAGCATTTT. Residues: CASSFNQPQHF.

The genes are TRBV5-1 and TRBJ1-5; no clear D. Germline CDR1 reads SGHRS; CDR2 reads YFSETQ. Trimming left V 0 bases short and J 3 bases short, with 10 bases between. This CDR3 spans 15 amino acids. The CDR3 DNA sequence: TGCGCCAGCAGCTTGGTGTCAGGCCCCAATCAGCCCCAGCATTTT. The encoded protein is CASSLVSGPNQPQHF.

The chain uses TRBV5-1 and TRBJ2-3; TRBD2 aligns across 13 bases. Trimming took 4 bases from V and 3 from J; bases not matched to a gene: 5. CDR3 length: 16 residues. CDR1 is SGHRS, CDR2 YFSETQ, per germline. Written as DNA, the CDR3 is TGCGCCAGCAGCCCCGGGACTAGCGGGACGACAGATACGCAGTATTTT. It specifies CASSPGTSGTTDTQYF.

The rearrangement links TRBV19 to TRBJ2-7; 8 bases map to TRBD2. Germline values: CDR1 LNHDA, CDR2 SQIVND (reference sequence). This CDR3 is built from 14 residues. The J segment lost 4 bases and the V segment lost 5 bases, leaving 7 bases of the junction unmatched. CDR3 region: CASSLAGIRYEQYF. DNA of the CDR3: TGTGCCAGTAGTTTAGCGGGGATAAGGTACGAGCAGTACTTC.

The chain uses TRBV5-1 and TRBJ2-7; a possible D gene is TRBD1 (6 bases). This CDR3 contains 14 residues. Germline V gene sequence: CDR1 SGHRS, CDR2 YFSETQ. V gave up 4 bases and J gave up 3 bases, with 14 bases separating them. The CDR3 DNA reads TGCGCCAGCAGCCCACCGGGACAAGTCTACGAGCAGTACTTC. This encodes CASSPPGQVYEQYF.

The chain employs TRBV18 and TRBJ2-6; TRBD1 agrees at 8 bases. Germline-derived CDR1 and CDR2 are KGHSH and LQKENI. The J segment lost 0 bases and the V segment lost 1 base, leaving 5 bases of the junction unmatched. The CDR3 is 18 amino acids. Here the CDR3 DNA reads TGTGCCAGCTCACCACTAGGACAGGGTTTCTCTGGGGCCAACGTCCTGACTTTC. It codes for CASSPLGQGFSGANVLTF.

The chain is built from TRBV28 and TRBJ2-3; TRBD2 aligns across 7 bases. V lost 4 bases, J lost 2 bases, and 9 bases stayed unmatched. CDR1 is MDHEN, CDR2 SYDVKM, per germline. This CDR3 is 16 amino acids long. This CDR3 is CASSWDKAGFTDTQYF. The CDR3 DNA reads TGTGCCAGCAGTTGGGATAAAGCGGGGTTCACAGATACGCAGTATTTT.

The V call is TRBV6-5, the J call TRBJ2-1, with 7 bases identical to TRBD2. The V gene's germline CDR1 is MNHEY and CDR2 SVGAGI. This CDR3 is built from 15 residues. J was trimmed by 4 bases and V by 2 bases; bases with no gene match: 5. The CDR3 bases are TGTGCCAGCAGTTACCTCAGCGGGGTTTACAATGAGCAGTTCTTC. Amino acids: CASSYLSGVYNEQFF.

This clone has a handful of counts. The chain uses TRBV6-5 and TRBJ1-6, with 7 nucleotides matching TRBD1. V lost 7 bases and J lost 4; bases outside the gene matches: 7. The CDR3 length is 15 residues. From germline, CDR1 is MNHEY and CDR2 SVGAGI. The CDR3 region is CASKQGSAYNSPLHF. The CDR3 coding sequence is TGTGCCAGCAAACAGGGGTCGGCATATAATTCACCCCTCCACTTT.